The present T cell receptor (beta chain) was sequenced within a study of blood T cell repertoires in COVID-19. Study overall: Some COVID-19 samples were acute and others convalescent; all came from the United States, Italy and Spain.

The CDR3 covers 15 residues. Germline CDR1 is LGHDT and CDR2 is YNNKEL (reference sequence). V gave up 0 bases and J gave up 2 bases, with 11 bases separating them. Data came from immunoSEQ multiplex PCR; TCRdb stores just in-frame clones and leaves some out. The repertoire holds about 22,000 clones, with around 92% as singletons. The clonotype originates from a woman aged 65 to 85 with active COVID-19. The chain uses TRBV3-1 (or the pseudogene TRBV3-2) and TRBJ2-7, with D possibly TRBD2 on 5 matching bases. The specimen sequenced was peripheral blood. The CDR3 DNA is TGTGCCAGCAGCCAAGATACAGCGGAACCCTACGAGCAGTACTTC. It translates to CASSQDTAEPYEQYF.